A selection of T cell receptor beta chains follows, all from one sample in a study of cytotoxic CD8 clonotypes in ibrutinib-treated CLL. Sequencing was performed with immunoSEQ multiplex PCR; in TCRdb, only in-frame clones are kept and a portion is missing. This table holds approximately 32,000 clones, 60% to 80% found once. This specimen was PBMCs, taken before ibrutinib treatment. The source of these receptors is a human donor with chronic lymphocytic leukemia. Both conserved end residues are part of each CDR3. The D gene is left open where the match is weak. Clone size is stated in some rows and not others, as once, few, many or a class when expanded.

D: TRBD1; J: TRBJ1-4; size: .; V: TRBV29-1; DNA: TGCAGCGTTCAGGGACAGACTAATGAAAAACTGTTTTTT; CDR3: CSVQGQTNEKLFF
D: .; J: TRBJ1-2; size: .; V: TRBV13; DNA: TGTGCCAGCAGCCTGACTTTGGACAGAGGCCTTGGGTACACCTTC; CDR3: CASSLTLDRGLGYTF
D: TRBD1; J: TRBJ1-2; size: .; V: TRBV7-2; DNA: TGTGCCAGCAGCTTAAACAGGGGGCGTATTGGCTACACCTTC; CDR3: CASSLNRGRIGYTF
D: TRBD2; J: TRBJ2-3; size: .; V: TRBV5-1; DNA: TGCGCCAGCAGCCTGGGACTAGCTACAGATACGCAGTATTTT; CDR3: CASSLGLATDTQYF
D: TRBD2; J: TRBJ2-7; size: .; V: TRBV7-2; DNA: TGTGCCAGCAGCTTAGCGGGAGGGCCGTCCGAGCAGTACTTC; CDR3: CASSLAGGPSEQYF
D: TRBD1; J: TRBJ2-5; size: .; V: TRBV4-3; DNA: TGCGCCAGCAGCCAGGGATGGACAGGGAACGAAGAGACCCAGTACTTC; CDR3: CASSQGWTGNEETQYF
D: TRBD1; J: TRBJ2-7; size: .; V: TRBV28; DNA: TGTGCCAGCGCATCGGGACAGGGGGGCGAGCAGTACTTC; CDR3: CASASGQGGEQYF
D: TRBD1; J: TRBJ2-7; size: .; V: TRBV18; DNA: TGTGCCAGCTCACCACTTCCCGGGACAGGGGTTGACTACGAGCAGTACTTC; CDR3: CASSPLPGTGVDYEQYF
D: .; J: TRBJ2-1; size: .; V: TRBV7-9; DNA: TGTGCCAGCAGCACAGCCCGGGCCATGGGCAATGAGCAGTTCTTC; CDR3: CASSTARAMGNEQFF
D: .; J: TRBJ1-1; size: .; V: TRBV27; DNA: TGTGCCAGCAGTTTATGGGGCAGGCCCACTGAAGCTTTCTTT; CDR3: CASSLWGRPTEAFF
D: TRBD2; J: TRBJ2-5; size: .; V: TRBV30; DNA: TGTGCCTGGAGTCGCGGGAGTGGAGAGACCCAGTACTTC; CDR3: CAWSRGSGETQYF
D: .; J: TRBJ2-2; size: .; V: TRBV5-8; DNA: TGTGCCAGCAGCTTGATTGGGGGGCTCGGGACCGGGGAGCTGTTTTTT; CDR3: CASSLIGGLGTGELFF
D: .; J: TRBJ2-6; size: .; V: TRBV9; DNA: TGTGCCAGCAGCGTATATGGAGGGTCTGGGGCCAACGTCCTGACTTTC; CDR3: CASSVYGGSGANVLTF
D: .; J: TRBJ1-6; size: .; V: TRBV18; DNA: TGTGCCAGCTCCCCACGACAGGATGATAATTCACCCCTCCACTTT; CDR3: CASSPRQDDNSPLHF
D: TRBD1; J: TRBJ2-2; size: few; V: TRBV29-1; DNA: TGCAGCGTCGCTCACAGGGGTGGCACCGGGGAGCTGTTTTTT; CDR3: CSVAHRGGTGELFF
D: TRBD1; J: TRBJ1-2; size: .; V: TRBV2; DNA: TGTGCCAGCAGTGAAGCGGGATGGGACAGGAGGAGTGGCTACACCTTC; CDR3: CASSEAGWDRRSGYTF
D: .; J: TRBJ1-3; size: .; V: TRBV6-5; DNA: TGTGCCAGCAGACTCACAGGGACCTCTGGAAACACCATATATTTT; CDR3: CASRLTGTSGNTIYF
D: .; J: TRBJ2-7; size: few; V: TRBV21-1; DNA: TGTGCCAGCAGCAAATCTGACAGGTTCTACGAGCAGTACTTC; CDR3: CASSKSDRFYEQYF
D: TRBD2; J: TRBJ2-2; size: .; V: TRBV7-7; DNA: TGTGCTAGCAGCTTAGCATCTAGCGGGATTACCGGGGAGCTGTTTTTT; CDR3: CASSLASSGITGELFF
D: .; J: TRBJ2-7; size: once; V: TRBV9; DNA: TGTGCCAGCAGCGTAGGTTTAGGACCCTACGAGCAGTACTTC; CDR3: CASSVGLGPYEQYF
D: .; J: TRBJ2-7; size: few; V: TRBV6-1; DNA: TGTGCCAGCAGTGAAGCAGGGTACGAGCAGTACTTC; CDR3: CASSEAGYEQYF
D: .; J: TRBJ2-5; size: .; V: TRBV7-9; DNA: TGTGCCAGCAGCATATGGGGGGGGCGAGAGACCCAGTACTTC; CDR3: CASSIWGGRETQYF
D: .; J: TRBJ1-1; size: .; V: TRBV11-2; DNA: TGTGCCAGCAGCTTAAAAGGGGCTTCTGAAGCTTTCTTT; CDR3: CASSLKGASEAFF
D: TRBD2; J: TRBJ2-7; size: .; V: TRBV27; DNA: TGTGCCAGCGGGACTAGCGGGGTCTACGAGCAGTACTTC; CDR3: CASGTSGVYEQYF
D: .; J: TRBJ1-1; size: few; V: TRBV27; DNA: TGTGCCAGCAGTTACGGGTTCCACACTGAAGCTTTCTTT; CDR3: CASSYGFHTEAFF
D: TRBD1; J: TRBJ1-1; size: .; V: TRBV5-1; DNA: TGCGCCAGCAGCCTCGACAGGGGCGACACTGAAGCTTTCTTT; CDR3: CASSLDRGDTEAFF
D: .; J: TRBJ1-5; size: .; V: TRBV30; DNA: TGTGCCTGGAGCAAAGCAGGGGGCAATCAGCCCCAGCATTTT; CDR3: CAWSKAGGNQPQHF
D: .; J: TRBJ2-3; size: few; V: TRBV6-6; DNA: TGTGCCAGCACAGAGGGGGGCGGGGATACGCAGTATTTT; CDR3: CASTEGGGDTQYF
D: .; J: TRBJ1-5; size: .; V: TRBV30; DNA: TGTGCCTGGAGTGTAAATACTGGCAATCAGCCCCAGCATTTT; CDR3: CAWSVNTGNQPQHF
D: .; J: TRBJ2-3; size: .; V: TRBV6-5; DNA: TGTGCCAGCAGTTCTGGACTCAAGACAGATACGCAGTATTTT; CDR3: CASSSGLKTDTQYF
D: .; J: TRBJ2-7; size: few; V: TRBV28; DNA: TGTGCCAGCAGAGACCGGGACCGCTACGAGCAGTACTTC; CDR3: CASRDRDRYEQYF
D: .; J: TRBJ1-1; size: few; V: TRBV30; DNA: TGTGCCTGGAGTCTCAGTTTCATGAACACTGAAGCTTTCTTT; CDR3: CAWSLSFMNTEAFF
D: .; J: TRBJ2-1; size: .; V: TRBV9; DNA: TGTGCCAGCAGCGTAGTTCAGAGCAATGAGCAGTTCTTC; CDR3: CASSVVQSNEQFF
D: .; J: TRBJ2-7; size: .; V: TRBV7-2; DNA: TGTGCCAGCAGCTTCACGGGATTCGGGCAGTACTTC; CDR3: CASSFTGFGQYF
D: .; J: TRBJ1-1; size: .; V: TRBV11-2; DNA: TGTGCCAGCAGAATCCACAGGGACACTGAAGCTTTCTTT; CDR3: CASRIHRDTEAFF
D: TRBD1; J: TRBJ1-6; size: few; V: TRBV4-2; DNA: TGTGCCAGCAGCCAAGACCGACAGGGCAGCGGGAATTCACCCCTCCACTTT; CDR3: CASSQDRQGSGNSPLHF
D: .; J: TRBJ2-7; size: few; V: TRBV7-9; DNA: TGTGCCAGCAGCTTACAAAAGGGACTGCCTGGGGACGAGCAGTACTTC; CDR3: CASSLQKGLPGDEQYF
D: .; J: TRBJ1-5; size: .; V: TRBV7-9; DNA: TGTGCCAGCAGCTTAGTTGGGGCGGGTCAGCCCCAGCATTTT; CDR3: CASSLVGAGQPQHF
D: .; J: TRBJ1-1; size: .; V: TRBV5-6; DNA: TGTGCCAGCAGCTCTGATTTTGGTAGGGACACTGAAGCTTTCTTT; CDR3: CASSSDFGRDTEAFF
D: .; J: TRBJ1-1; size: .; V: TRBV5-1; DNA: TGCGCCAGCAGCCTCCGCAGCGGCGGAAACACTGAAGCTTTCTTT; CDR3: CASSLRSGGNTEAFF
D: TRBD2; J: TRBJ2-2; size: .; V: TRBV9; DNA: TGTGCCAGCAGCGTAGGCGGGGGAAACACCGGGGAGCTGTTTTTT; CDR3: CASSVGGGNTGELFF
D: .; J: TRBJ1-2; size: few; V: TRBV7-3; DNA: TGTGCCAGCAGCCAAACAGATAACTATGGCTACACCTTC; CDR3: CASSQTDNYGYTF
D: .; J: TRBJ2-3; size: few; V: TRBV9; DNA: TGTGCCAGCAGCGTAGCAGACGTTGCGGATACGCAGTATTTT; CDR3: CASSVADVADTQYF
D: .; J: TRBJ2-7; size: .; V: TRBV27; DNA: TGTGCCAGCAATGAAGGAGGCGAGCAGTACTTC; CDR3: CASNEGGEQYF
D: .; J: TRBJ1-6; size: .; V: TRBV6-5; DNA: TGTGCCAGCAACCGAGGGATACATAATTCACCCCTCCACTTT; CDR3: CASNRGIHNSPLHF
D: .; J: TRBJ2-5; size: many; V: TRBV27; DNA: TGTGCCAGCAGTTTATTAGCCGGCGGGGAGACCCAGTACTTC; CDR3: CASSLLAGGETQYF